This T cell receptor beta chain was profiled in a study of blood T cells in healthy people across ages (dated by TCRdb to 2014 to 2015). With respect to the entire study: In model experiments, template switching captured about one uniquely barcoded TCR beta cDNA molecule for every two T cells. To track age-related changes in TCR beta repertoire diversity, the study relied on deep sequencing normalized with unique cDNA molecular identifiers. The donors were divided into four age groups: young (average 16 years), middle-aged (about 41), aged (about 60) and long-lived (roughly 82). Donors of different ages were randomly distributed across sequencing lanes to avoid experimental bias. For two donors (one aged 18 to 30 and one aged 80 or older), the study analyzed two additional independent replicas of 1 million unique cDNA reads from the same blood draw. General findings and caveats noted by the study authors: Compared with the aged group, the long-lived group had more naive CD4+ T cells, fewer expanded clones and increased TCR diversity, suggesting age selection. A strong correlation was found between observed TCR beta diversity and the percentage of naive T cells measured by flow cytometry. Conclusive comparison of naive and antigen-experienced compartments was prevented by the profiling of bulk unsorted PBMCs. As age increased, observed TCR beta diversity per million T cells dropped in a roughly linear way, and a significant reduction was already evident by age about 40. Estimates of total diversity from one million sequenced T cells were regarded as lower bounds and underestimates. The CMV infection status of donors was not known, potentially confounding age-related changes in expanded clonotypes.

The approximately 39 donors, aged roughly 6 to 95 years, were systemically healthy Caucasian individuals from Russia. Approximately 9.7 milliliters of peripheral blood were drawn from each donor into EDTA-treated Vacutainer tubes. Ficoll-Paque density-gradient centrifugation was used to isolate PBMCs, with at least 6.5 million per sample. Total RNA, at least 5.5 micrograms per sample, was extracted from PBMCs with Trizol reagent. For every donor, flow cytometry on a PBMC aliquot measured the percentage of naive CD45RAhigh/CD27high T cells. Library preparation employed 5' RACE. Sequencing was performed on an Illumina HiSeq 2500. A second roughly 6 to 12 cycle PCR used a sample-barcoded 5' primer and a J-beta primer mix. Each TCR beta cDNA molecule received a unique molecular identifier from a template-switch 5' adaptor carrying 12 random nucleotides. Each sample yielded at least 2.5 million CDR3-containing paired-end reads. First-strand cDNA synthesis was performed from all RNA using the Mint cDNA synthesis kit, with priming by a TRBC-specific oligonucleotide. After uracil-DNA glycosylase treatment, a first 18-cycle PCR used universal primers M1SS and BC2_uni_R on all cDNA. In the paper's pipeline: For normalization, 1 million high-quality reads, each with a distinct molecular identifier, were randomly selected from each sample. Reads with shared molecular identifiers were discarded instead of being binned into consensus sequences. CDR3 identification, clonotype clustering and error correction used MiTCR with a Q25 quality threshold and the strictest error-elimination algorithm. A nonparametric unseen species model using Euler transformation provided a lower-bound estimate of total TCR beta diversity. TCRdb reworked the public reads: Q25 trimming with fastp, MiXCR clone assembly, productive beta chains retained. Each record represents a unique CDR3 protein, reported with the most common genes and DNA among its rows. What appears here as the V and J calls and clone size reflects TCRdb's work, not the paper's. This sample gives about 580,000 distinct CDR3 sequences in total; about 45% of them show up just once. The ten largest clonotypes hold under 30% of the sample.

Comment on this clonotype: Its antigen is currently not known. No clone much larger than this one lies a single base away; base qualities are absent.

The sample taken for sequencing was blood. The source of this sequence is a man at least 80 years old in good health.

The sequenced DNA is TGTGCCAGCAGCGGCCGGTTGGGACTTGAGCAGTTCTTC. Its translation reads: CASSGRLGLEQFF. In this chain, TRBV7-8 is recombined with TRBJ2-1; possibly the D gene is TRBD2, per 6 matching bases. Sequences SGHVS (CDR1) and FQNEAQ (CDR2) are obtained from the germline V gene. The CDR3 runs 13 amino acids, cysteine and phenylalanine included. CDR3 DNA is the only sequence kept; it has 39 bases, read in frame from the first base. V lost 5 bases and J lost 9 bases; the stretch between them is 14 bases long. Reference TRBV7-8 and TRBJ2-1 proteins supply the regions before and after the CDR3; the full variable domain is: GAGVSQSPRYKVAKRGQDVALRCDPISGHVSLFWYQQALGQGPEFLTYFQNEAQLDKSGLPSDRFFAERPEGSVSTLKIQRTQQEDSAVYLCASSGRLGLEQFFGPGTRLTVL.